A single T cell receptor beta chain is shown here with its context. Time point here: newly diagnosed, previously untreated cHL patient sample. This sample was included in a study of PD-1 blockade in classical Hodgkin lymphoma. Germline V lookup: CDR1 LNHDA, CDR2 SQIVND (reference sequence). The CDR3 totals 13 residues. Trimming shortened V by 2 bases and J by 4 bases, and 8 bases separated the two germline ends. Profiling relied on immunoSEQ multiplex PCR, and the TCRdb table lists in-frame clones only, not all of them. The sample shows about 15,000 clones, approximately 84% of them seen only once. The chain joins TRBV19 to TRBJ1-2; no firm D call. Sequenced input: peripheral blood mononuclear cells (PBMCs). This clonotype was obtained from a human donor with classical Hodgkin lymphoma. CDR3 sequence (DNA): TGTGCCAGTAGTATAACAGAGTCCTATGGCTACACCTTC. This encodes CASSITESYGYTF.